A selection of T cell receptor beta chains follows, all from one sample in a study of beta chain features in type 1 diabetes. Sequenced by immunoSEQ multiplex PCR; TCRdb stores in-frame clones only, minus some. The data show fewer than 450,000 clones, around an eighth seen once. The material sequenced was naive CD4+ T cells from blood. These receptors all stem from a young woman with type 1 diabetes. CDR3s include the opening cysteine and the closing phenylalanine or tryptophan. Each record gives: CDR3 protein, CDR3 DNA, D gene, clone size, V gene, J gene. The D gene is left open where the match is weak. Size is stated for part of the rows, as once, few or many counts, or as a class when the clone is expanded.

CASSVRASGATDTQYF	TGTGCCAGCAGCGTAAGGGCTAGCGGGGCCACAGATACGCAGTATTTT	TRBD2	.	TRBV9	TRBJ2-3
CASSFQGSGELFF	TGTGCCAGCAGCTTTCAGGGATCCGGGGAGCTGTTTTTT	.	.	TRBV7-8	TRBJ2-2
CASSQRLRTSGDDSTDTQYF	TGCGCCAGCAGCCAAAGACTCCGGACTAGCGGAGACGATAGCACAGATACGCAGTATTTT	TRBD2	.	TRBV4-1	TRBJ2-3
CASSPPGQAEQYF	TGTGCCAGCTCACCACCCGGACAGGCCGAGCAGTACTTC	TRBD1	.	TRBV18	TRBJ2-7
CASSVAPQGEDTQYF	TGTGCCAGCAGCGTAGCCCCACAGGGGGAAGATACGCAGTATTTT	TRBD1	few	TRBV9	TRBJ2-3
CASSPPAGENYNEQFF	TGTGCCAGCTCCCCCCCCGCAGGGGAGAATTACAATGAGCAGTTCTTC	.	few	TRBV18	TRBJ2-1
CASSLQDRSVGNTIYF	TGTGCCAGCAGCCTCCAGGACAGATCGGTTGGAAACACCATATATTTT	.	few	TRBV9	TRBJ1-3
CASSFGSGLNTEAFF	TGTGCCAGCAGCTTCGGATCGGGTTTGAACACTGAAGCTTTCTTT	.	few	TRBV7-9	TRBJ1-1
CAWLGGNEKLFF	TGTGCCTGGTTGGGCGGGAATGAAAAACTGTTTTTT	.	.	TRBV30	TRBJ1-4
CASSRVRGQETQYF	TGTGCCAGCAGCCGGGTTAGGGGACAAGAGACCCAGTACTTC	.	.	TRBV11-2	TRBJ2-5
CASSSYLTGVSGTNEKLFF	TGTGCCAGCAGCTCCTACCTCACAGGGGTTAGTGGAACTAATGAAAAACTGTTTTTT	TRBD1	.	TRBV7-8	TRBJ1-4
CASSWSGLAGTLGETQYF	TGCGCCAGCAGCTGGTCGGGACTAGCGGGAACTCTGGGAGAGACCCAGTACTTC	TRBD2	.	TRBV5-1	TRBJ2-5
CATSRDRGAETQYF	TGTGCCACCAGCAGAGATCGGGGGGCTGAAACGCAGTATTTT	.	.	TRBV15	TRBJ2-3
CASSQGASGLFSYEQYF	TGTGCCAGCAGCCAGGGGGCTAGCGGCCTATTCTCCTACGAGCAGTACTTC	.	.	TRBV5-4	TRBJ2-7
CASSVTPTVNYGYTF	TGTGCCAGCAGCGTAACCCCTACAGTTAACTATGGCTACACCTTC	.	few	TRBV9	TRBJ1-2
CASSPEGANYGYTF	TGTGCCAGCAGCCCCGAGGGGGCTAACTATGGCTACACCTTC	.	.	TRBV7-9	TRBJ1-2
CASSQEGRTGSNQPQHF	TGCGCCAGCAGCCAAGAAGGGAGGACAGGCAGCAATCAGCCCCAGCATTTT	TRBD1	few	TRBV4-1	TRBJ1-5
CASSPQGQETQYF	TGTGCCAGCAGCCCGCAGGGACAAGAGACCCAGTACTTC	.	.	TRBV2	TRBJ2-5
CASSYRAELVRDTQYF	TGTGCCAGCAGCTACAGAGCGGAGCTAGTACGGGATACGCAGTATTTT	.	.	TRBV11-2	TRBJ2-3
CASNDRGHQPQHF	TGTGCCAGTAACGACAGGGGCCATCAGCCCCAGCATTTT	TRBD1	few	TRBV19	TRBJ1-5
CASTDRGGEKLFF	TGTGCCAGCACCGACAGGGGGGGTGAAAAACTGTTTTTT	TRBD1	few	TRBV27	TRBJ1-4
CASSQSWGQGVGQPQHF	TGCGCCAGCAGTCAATCGTGGGGACAGGGAGTAGGTCAGCCCCAGCATTTT	TRBD1	few	TRBV23-1	TRBJ1-5
CASSYFGNSYEQYF	TGTGCCAGCAGCTACTTCGGGAACTCCTACGAGCAGTACTTC	.	few	TRBV11-2	TRBJ2-7
CASSPGQGSPETQYF	TGCGCCAGCAGCCCCGGACAGGGTTCCCCAGAGACCCAGTACTTC	TRBD1	few	TRBV5-1	TRBJ2-5
CASSFGLAGGPPYNEQFF	TGTGCCAGCAGTTTTGGGCTAGCGGGAGGCCCTCCTTACAATGAGCAGTTCTTC	TRBD2	few	TRBV28	TRBJ2-1
CASSPWTSGNPDTQYF	TGCGCCAGCAGCCCCTGGACTAGCGGGAATCCAGATACGCAGTATTTT	TRBD2	.	TRBV5-1	TRBJ2-3
CASSVGLAGGYEQFF	TGTGCCAGCAGCGTGGGGCTAGCGGGAGGATATGAGCAGTTCTTC	TRBD2	few	TRBV9	TRBJ2-1
CASSPDSQEAFF	TGTGCCAGCAGCCCGGACAGCCAAGAAGCTTTCTTT	.	.	TRBV7-9	TRBJ1-1
CATKDRVSVTGELFF	TGTGCCACCAAAGACAGGGTTAGCGTGACCGGGGAGCTGTTTTTT	TRBD1	.	TRBV6-5	TRBJ2-2
CASSPPGQGYNEQFF	TGTGCCAGCAGCCCCCCGGGACAGGGATACAATGAGCAGTTCTTC	TRBD1	.	TRBV11-2	TRBJ2-1
CASSLPVGQINTEAFF	TGTGCCAGCAGCTTACCCGTGGGACAGATCAACACTGAAGCTTTCTTT	TRBD1	few	TRBV7-9	TRBJ1-1
CATGTGEKGEQFF	TGCGCCACCGGGACAGGGGAAAAGGGTGAGCAGTTCTTC	TRBD1	few	TRBV5-1	TRBJ2-1
CAWKVAGQGPPSTDTQYF	TGTGCCTGGAAGGTCGCGGGGCAGGGACCCCCTAGCACAGATACGCAGTATTTT	.	once	TRBV30	TRBJ2-3
CASSPQGNMNTEAFF	TGTGCCAGCTCACCACAGGGGAACATGAACACTGAAGCTTTCTTT	.	few	TRBV18	TRBJ1-1
CASTTNSGNEQFF	TGTGCCAGCACGACTAACTCGGGGAATGAGCAGTTCTTC	.	few	TRBV6-6	TRBJ2-1
CASSSGQGRITEQYF	TGCGCCAGCAGCTCAGGACAGGGAAGGATTACCGAGCAGTACTTC	TRBD1	.	TRBV5-1	TRBJ2-7
CASSPRVNEAGAFF	TGTGCCAGCTCACCACGGGTCAACGAGGCCGGAGCTTTCTTT	.	.	TRBV18	TRBJ1-1
CASSLGPLNEQFF	TGCGCCAGCAGCTTGGGGCCCCTCAATGAGCAGTTCTTC	.	.	TRBV5-1	TRBJ2-1
CASSPVPGGTTEAFF	TGCGCCAGCAGTCCAGTTCCGGGGGGAACCACTGAAGCTTTCTTT	.	.	TRBV5-1	TRBJ1-1
CASSRSDRGRTDTQYF	TGCGCCAGCAGCCGCTCGGATAGGGGGCGGACAGATACGCAGTATTTT	TRBD1	few	TRBV4-1	TRBJ2-3
CAWSVPGRGPYNEQFF	TGTGCCTGGAGTGTACCCGGCAGGGGGCCTTACAATGAGCAGTTCTTC	TRBD1	.	TRBV30	TRBJ2-1